This record covers a single TCR beta chain. Its target is not known. No DNA is shown, since the ends of the CDR3 on it are uncertain; the CDR3 is the one TCRdb lists. CDR1 is MNHEY, CDR2 SMNVEV, per germline (reference sequence). The CDR3 spans 14 amino acids, including both terminal residues. The record originates from a study of OX40 agonist ivuxolimab in advanced cancers. In the study overall: Patients' therapy was ivuxolimab, an antibody that acts as an agonist of OX40 (CD134). The dose of intravenous ivuxolimab that patients received every 2 weeks ranged from 0.01 to 10 mg/kg. Three patients, one with hepatocellular carcinoma and two with cutaneous melanoma, responded partially. Regarding the study as a whole: The CD4+ and CD8+ T cells in the blood had expanded clonally by week 6 at 0.1 to 3.0 mg/kg.

TCRdb keeps only in-frame clones here, not all; method: immunoSEQ multiplex PCR. The sample has 25,000 to 35,000 clones, 70% to 90% seen once. The TCR comes from an adult with an advanced solid tumor such as melanoma, head and neck, liver or kidney cancer. This specimen consisted of CD4+ or CD8+ T cells sorted from blood, obtained in a trial of the OX40 agonist ivuxolimab. This sequence joins TRBV27 and TRBJ2-7; the DNA was not used to check the table's D call, TRBD1. CDR3 region: CASSFFGQTYEQYF.